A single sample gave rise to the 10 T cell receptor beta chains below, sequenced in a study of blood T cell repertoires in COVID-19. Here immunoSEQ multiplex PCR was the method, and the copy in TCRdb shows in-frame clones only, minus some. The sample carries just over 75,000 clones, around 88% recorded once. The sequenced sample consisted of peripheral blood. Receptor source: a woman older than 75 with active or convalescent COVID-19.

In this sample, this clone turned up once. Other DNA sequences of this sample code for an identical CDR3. CDR3 nucleotides: TGTGCCAGCAGCTTGGCCGGGACAGGGGGCGCCTATGGCTACACCTTC. As protein: CASSLAGTGGAYGYTF. The chain employs TRBV11-2 and TRBJ1-2; 12 nucleotides align to TRBD1. Germline assignment: CDR1 SGHAT and CDR2 FQNNGV. Trimming removed 3 bases from V and 4 bases from J; junction bases left unmatched: 6. This CDR3 region has 16 residues.

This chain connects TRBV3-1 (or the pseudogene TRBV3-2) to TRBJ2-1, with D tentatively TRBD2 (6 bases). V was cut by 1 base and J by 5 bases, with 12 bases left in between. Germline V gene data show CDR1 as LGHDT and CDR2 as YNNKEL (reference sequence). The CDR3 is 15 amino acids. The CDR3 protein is CASSQGLAYNNEQFF. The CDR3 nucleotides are TGTGCCAGCAGCCAAGGTCTAGCGTACAACAATGAGCAGTTCTTC.

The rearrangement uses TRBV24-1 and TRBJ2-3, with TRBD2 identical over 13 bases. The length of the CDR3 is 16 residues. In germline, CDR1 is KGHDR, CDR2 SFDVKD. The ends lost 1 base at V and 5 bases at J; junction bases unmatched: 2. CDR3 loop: CATSDFWTSGRDTQYF. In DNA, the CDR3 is TGTGCCACCAGTGATTTCTGGACTAGCGGGAGAGATACGCAGTATTTT.

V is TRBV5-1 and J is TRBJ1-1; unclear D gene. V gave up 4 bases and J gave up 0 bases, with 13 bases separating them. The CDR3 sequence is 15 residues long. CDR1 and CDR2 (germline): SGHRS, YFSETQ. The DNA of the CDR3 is TGCGCCAGCAGCCCTAGAGGCGCTATGAACACTGAAGCTTTCTTT. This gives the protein CASSPRGAMNTEAFF. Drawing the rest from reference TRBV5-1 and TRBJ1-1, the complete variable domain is KAGVTQTPRYLIKTRGQQVTLSCSPISGHRSVSWYQQTPGQGLQFLFEYFSETQRNKGNFPGRFSGRQFSNSRSEMNVSTLELGDSALYLCASSPRGAMNTEAFFGQGTRLTVV.

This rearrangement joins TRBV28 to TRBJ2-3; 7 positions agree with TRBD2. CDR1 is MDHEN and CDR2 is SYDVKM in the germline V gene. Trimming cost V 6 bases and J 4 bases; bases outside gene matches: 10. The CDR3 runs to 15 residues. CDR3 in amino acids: CASSPRGRASDTQYF. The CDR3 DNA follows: TGTGCCAGCAGCCCCCGGGGGAGGGCCTCAGATACGCAGTATTTT.

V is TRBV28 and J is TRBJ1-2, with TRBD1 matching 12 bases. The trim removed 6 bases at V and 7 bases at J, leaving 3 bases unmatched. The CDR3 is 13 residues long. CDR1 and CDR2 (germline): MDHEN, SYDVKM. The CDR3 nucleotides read TGTGCCAGCAGCTGGGACAGGGGGCTTGGCTACACCTTC. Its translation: CASSWDRGLGYTF.

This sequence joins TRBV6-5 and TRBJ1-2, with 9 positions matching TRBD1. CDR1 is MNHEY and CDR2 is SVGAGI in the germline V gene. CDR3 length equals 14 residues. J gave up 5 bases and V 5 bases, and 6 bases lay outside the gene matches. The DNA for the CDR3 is TGTGCCAGCAGTCGCCCGGGACAGGGTTATGGCTACACCTTC. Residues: CASSRPGQGYGYTF.

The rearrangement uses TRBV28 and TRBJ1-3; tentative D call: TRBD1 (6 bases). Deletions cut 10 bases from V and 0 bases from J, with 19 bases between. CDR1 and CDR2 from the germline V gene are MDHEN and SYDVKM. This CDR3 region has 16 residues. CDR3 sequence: CATQAGTLISGNTIYF. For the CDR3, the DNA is TGTGCCACCCAGGCCGGGACACTGATCTCTGGAAACACCATATATTTT.

CDR3 sequence (DNA): TGCGCCAGCAGCTTGGGGGCGCGGCAGGGTGCAGGCGAGACCCAGTACTTC. This sequence encodes CASSLGARQGAGETQYF. The chain uses TRBV5-1 and TRBJ2-5; a possible D gene is TRBD1 (5 bases). Germline CDR1 and CDR2: SGHRS and YFSETQ. V shed 0 bases and J shed 5 bases, with 20 bases lying between them. The CDR3 covers 17 residues.

The CDR3, as DNA: TGTGCCAGCAGTCCCGAGACAGCGCGCACAGATACGCAGTATTTT. Its translation: CASSPETARTDTQYF. The V and J genes are TRBV27 and TRBJ2-3; tentatively, D is TRBD1 (5 bases). Germline assignment: CDR1 MNHEY and CDR2 SMNVEV (reference sequence). The CDR3 is made up of 15 amino acids. Trimming cost V 5 bases and J 1 base, with 13 bases left between them.